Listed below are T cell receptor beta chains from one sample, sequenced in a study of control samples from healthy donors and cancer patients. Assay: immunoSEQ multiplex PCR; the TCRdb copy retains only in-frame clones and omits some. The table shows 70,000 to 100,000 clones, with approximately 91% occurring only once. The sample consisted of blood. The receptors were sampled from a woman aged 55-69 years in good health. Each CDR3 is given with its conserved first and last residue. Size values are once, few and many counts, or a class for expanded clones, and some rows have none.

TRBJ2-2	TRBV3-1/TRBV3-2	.	CASSRGQGRDGELFF
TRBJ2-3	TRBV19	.	CASSHDTDTQYF
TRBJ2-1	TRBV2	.	CASSERNNEQFF
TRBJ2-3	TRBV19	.	CASSKRQYASTDTQYF
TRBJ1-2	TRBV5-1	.	CASSLDAQGYTF
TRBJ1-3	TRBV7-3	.	CASSLSSSGNTIYF
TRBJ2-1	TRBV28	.	CASNAPAWMSGQFF
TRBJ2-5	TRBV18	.	CASSPSTAETQYF
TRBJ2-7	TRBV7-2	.	CASSPRREAQQYF
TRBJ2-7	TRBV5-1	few	CASSLVADGAEQYF
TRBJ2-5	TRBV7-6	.	CASSLAWGTSWETQYF
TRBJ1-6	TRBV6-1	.	CASSDGDREYSPLHF
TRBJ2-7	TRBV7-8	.	CASSFGTEEQYF
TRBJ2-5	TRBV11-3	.	CASSGGAGETQYF
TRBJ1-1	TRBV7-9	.	CASSRGATTEAFF
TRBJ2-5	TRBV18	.	CASSPTTGTETQYF
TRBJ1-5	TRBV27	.	CASSLFGSNQPQHF
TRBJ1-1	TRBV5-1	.	CASSLGAGFTEAFF
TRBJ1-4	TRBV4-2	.	CASSPEGPHPLNEKLFF
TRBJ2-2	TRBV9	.	CASSRQGVAGELFF
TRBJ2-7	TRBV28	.	CASRDRGPPTYEQYF
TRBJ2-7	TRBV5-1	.	CASSSDPGAYEQYF
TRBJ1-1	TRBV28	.	CASSPPMRMSEAFF
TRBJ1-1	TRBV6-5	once	CASSYPYIGAEAFF
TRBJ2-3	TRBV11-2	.	CASSLDRLAASPDTQYF
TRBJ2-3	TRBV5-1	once	CASRLTHTDTDTQYF
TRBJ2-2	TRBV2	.	CASTGWDTGELFF
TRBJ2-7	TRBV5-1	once	CASSLIGTGGEEQYF
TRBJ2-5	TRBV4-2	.	CASRRTSGSNGETQYF
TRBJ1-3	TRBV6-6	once	CASSGTSSGNTIYF
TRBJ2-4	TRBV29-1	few	CSVRRGVGGSPKNIQYF
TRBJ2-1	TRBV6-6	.	CASSPQRAPYNEQFF
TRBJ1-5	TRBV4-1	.	CASSQGHNQPQHF
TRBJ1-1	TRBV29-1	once	CSVRRVSNTEAFF
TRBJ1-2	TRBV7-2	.	CASSLSGPNYGYTF
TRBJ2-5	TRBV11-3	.	CASSLRTRRQETQYF
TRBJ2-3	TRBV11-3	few	CASSLGLQNPDTQYF
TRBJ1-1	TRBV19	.	CASSTSGREWAEAFF